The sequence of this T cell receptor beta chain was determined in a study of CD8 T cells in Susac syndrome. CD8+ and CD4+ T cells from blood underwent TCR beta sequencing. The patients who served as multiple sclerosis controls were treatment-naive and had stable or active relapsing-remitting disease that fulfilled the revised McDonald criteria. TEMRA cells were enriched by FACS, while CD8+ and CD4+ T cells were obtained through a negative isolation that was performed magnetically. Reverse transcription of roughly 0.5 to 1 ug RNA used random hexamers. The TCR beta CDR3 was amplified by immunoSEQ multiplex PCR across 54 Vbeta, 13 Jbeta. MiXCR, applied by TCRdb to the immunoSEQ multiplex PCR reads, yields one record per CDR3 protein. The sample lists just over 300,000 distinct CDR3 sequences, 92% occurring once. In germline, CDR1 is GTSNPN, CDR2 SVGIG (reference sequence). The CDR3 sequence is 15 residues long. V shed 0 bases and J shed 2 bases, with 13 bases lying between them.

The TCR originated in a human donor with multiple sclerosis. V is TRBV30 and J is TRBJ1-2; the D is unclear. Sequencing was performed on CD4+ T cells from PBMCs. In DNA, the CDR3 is TGTGCCTGGAGTGTACGGCAGGTCCTCAACTATGGCTACACCTTC. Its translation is CAWSVRQVLNYGYTF.